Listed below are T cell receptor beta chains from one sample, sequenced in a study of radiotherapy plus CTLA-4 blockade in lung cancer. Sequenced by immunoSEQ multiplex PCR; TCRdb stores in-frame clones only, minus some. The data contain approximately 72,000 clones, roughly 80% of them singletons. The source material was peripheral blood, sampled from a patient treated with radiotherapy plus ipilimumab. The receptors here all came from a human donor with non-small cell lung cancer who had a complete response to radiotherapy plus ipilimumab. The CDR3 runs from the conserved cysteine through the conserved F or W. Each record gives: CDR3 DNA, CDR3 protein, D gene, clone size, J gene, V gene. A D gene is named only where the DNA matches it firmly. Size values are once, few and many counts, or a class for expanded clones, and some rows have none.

cdr3_nt: TGTGCCTGGAGTGTAACGGGGGACACTGAAGCTTTCTTT; cdr3_aa: CAWSVTGDTEAFF; d_call: -; clone_size: -; j_call: TRBJ1-1; v_call: TRBV30
cdr3_nt: TGTGCCAGCAGGCCAGGGGGCTTTAGCAATCAGCCCCAGCATTTT; cdr3_aa: CASRPGGFSNQPQHF; d_call: TRBD1; clone_size: -; j_call: TRBJ1-5; v_call: TRBV6-1
cdr3_nt: TGTGCCTGGAGTGCGGACGTCCGTAATGAAAAACTGTTTTTT; cdr3_aa: CAWSADVRNEKLFF; d_call: -; clone_size: -; j_call: TRBJ1-4; v_call: TRBV30
cdr3_nt: TGTGCCAGCAGCCAAGAAGTCCTCGCAATGGGACAGGGGGCTGGGGAGCAGTTCTTC; cdr3_aa: CASSQEVLAMGQGAGEQFF; d_call: TRBD1; clone_size: few; j_call: TRBJ2-1; v_call: TRBV14
cdr3_nt: TGTGCCAGCAGTTACGGGCGTAACCAAGAGACCCAGTACTTC; cdr3_aa: CASSYGRNQETQYF; d_call: -; clone_size: -; j_call: TRBJ2-5; v_call: TRBV6-5
cdr3_nt: TGCGCCAGCAGCCGCTACCCTCGCACAGATACGCAGTATTTT; cdr3_aa: CASSRYPRTDTQYF; d_call: -; clone_size: -; j_call: TRBJ2-3; v_call: TRBV5-1
cdr3_nt: TGTGCCAGTAGTCCATCCCGGACAGGGTCCAATGAAAAACTGTTTTTT; cdr3_aa: CASSPSRTGSNEKLFF; d_call: TRBD1; clone_size: -; j_call: TRBJ1-4; v_call: TRBV19
cdr3_nt: TGTGCCTGGAGTGTAGTAGAGACCCAGTACTTC; cdr3_aa: CAWSVVETQYF; d_call: -; clone_size: -; j_call: TRBJ2-5; v_call: TRBV30
cdr3_nt: TGTGCCAGCAGCACGAATCACAACACTGAAGCTTTCTTT; cdr3_aa: CASSTNHNTEAFF; d_call: -; clone_size: -; j_call: TRBJ1-1; v_call: TRBV7-2
cdr3_nt: TGTGCCAGCAGCTTAGAAGACAGGGGGCATTACCATGACGGGGAGCTGTTTTTT; cdr3_aa: CASSLEDRGHYHDGELFF; d_call: TRBD1; clone_size: -; j_call: TRBJ2-2; v_call: TRBV7-9
cdr3_nt: TGTGCCAGCAGCTCCACAGGGAATTTGGGGAACACTGAAGCTTTCTTT; cdr3_aa: CASSSTGNLGNTEAFF; d_call: -; clone_size: -; j_call: TRBJ1-1; v_call: TRBV7-2
cdr3_nt: TGTGCCTGGACTCTTAAGGAAAAACTGTTTTTT; cdr3_aa: CAWTLKEKLFF; d_call: -; clone_size: -; j_call: TRBJ1-4; v_call: TRBV30
cdr3_nt: TGTGCTAGCAGCTTAAGCGGGGGGCGCACAGATACGCAGTATTTT; cdr3_aa: CASSLSGGRTDTQYF; d_call: TRBD2; clone_size: few; j_call: TRBJ2-3; v_call: TRBV7-7
cdr3_nt: TGTGCCAGCAGCGCGGCGAGTGGGGGGAACACTGAAGCTTTCTTT; cdr3_aa: CASSAASGGNTEAFF; d_call: -; clone_size: few; j_call: TRBJ1-1; v_call: TRBV4-2
cdr3_nt: TGCGCCAGCAGCTTGGAAGAGACCCAGTACTTC; cdr3_aa: CASSLEETQYF; d_call: -; clone_size: few; j_call: TRBJ2-5; v_call: TRBV5-1
cdr3_nt: TGTGCCAGCAGCGACGGACAGGGAAAGACCCAGTACTTC; cdr3_aa: CASSDGQGKTQYF; d_call: TRBD1; clone_size: -; j_call: TRBJ2-5; v_call: TRBV5-4
cdr3_nt: TGTGCCAGCAGCCCCGGGATGGTCACAGATACGCAGTATTTT; cdr3_aa: CASSPGMVTDTQYF; d_call: -; clone_size: -; j_call: TRBJ2-3; v_call: TRBV9
cdr3_nt: TGTGCCAGCAGCGTAGTGGCGGGGAGCTCCTACAATGAGCAGTTCTTC; cdr3_aa: CASSVVAGSSYNEQFF; d_call: -; clone_size: once; j_call: TRBJ2-1; v_call: TRBV9
cdr3_nt: TGTGCCAGCTCATCCCGACAGGGGCCTTACGAGCAGTACTTC; cdr3_aa: CASSSRQGPYEQYF; d_call: TRBD1; clone_size: -; j_call: TRBJ2-7; v_call: TRBV18
cdr3_nt: TGTGCCAGCAGACGGGACAGGGTGGGAAATCAGCCCCAGCATTTT; cdr3_aa: CASRRDRVGNQPQHF; d_call: TRBD1; clone_size: -; j_call: TRBJ1-5; v_call: TRBV2
cdr3_nt: TGTGCCAGCAGCTTAGAGCGCTATGGCTACACCTTC; cdr3_aa: CASSLERYGYTF; d_call: -; clone_size: -; j_call: TRBJ1-2; v_call: TRBV5-4
cdr3_nt: TGTGCCAGCAGCGTAGGACAGGGGGCGGGTGGCTACACCTTC; cdr3_aa: CASSVGQGAGGYTF; d_call: TRBD1; clone_size: -; j_call: TRBJ1-2; v_call: TRBV9
cdr3_nt: TGTGCCTGGGGTGTCCGGGAGAATGGCTACACCTTC; cdr3_aa: CAWGVRENGYTF; d_call: -; clone_size: -; j_call: TRBJ1-2; v_call: TRBV30
cdr3_nt: TGTGCCAGCAGCTTAGCGGTCGAGGATACAGATACGCAGTATTTT; cdr3_aa: CASSLAVEDTDTQYF; d_call: -; clone_size: -; j_call: TRBJ2-3; v_call: TRBV7-9
cdr3_nt: TGTGCCAGTAGGAACAGGGGGCGCAGTGAAAAACTGTTTTTT; cdr3_aa: CASRNRGRSEKLFF; d_call: TRBD1; clone_size: -; j_call: TRBJ1-4; v_call: TRBV19
cdr3_nt: TGTGCCAGCAGCTTAATTGGGGAGCATTCGGCTGAAGCTTTCTTT; cdr3_aa: CASSLIGEHSAEAFF; d_call: -; clone_size: -; j_call: TRBJ1-1; v_call: TRBV7-8
cdr3_nt: TGTGCCAGCAGGACAGGCACAGACAGCGCCTACGAGCAGTACTTC; cdr3_aa: CASRTGTDSAYEQYF; d_call: -; clone_size: few; j_call: TRBJ2-7; v_call: TRBV7-9
cdr3_nt: TGTGCCAGCAGCCGCCCTGGGCGGGGGGGGGTGGCCTACGAGCAGTACTTC; cdr3_aa: CASSRPGRGGVAYEQYF; d_call: TRBD2; clone_size: -; j_call: TRBJ2-7; v_call: TRBV7-2
cdr3_nt: TGTGCCAGCAGGAAACCGGGTCCCCGAGGGACTGAAGCTTTCTTT; cdr3_aa: CASRKPGPRGTEAFF; d_call: -; clone_size: -; j_call: TRBJ1-1; v_call: TRBV2
cdr3_nt: TGTGCCTGGAGTGTACGACAGATCACTGAAGCTTTCTTT; cdr3_aa: CAWSVRQITEAFF; d_call: -; clone_size: once; j_call: TRBJ1-1; v_call: TRBV30
cdr3_nt: TGTGCCAGCAGTTCCCTCGGCGGGAGGGCCGCCGGGGAGCTGTTTTTT; cdr3_aa: CASSSLGGRAAGELFF; d_call: TRBD2; clone_size: -; j_call: TRBJ2-2; v_call: TRBV2
cdr3_nt: TGTGCCAGCAGCTTGGATCGAGCCACAGATACGCAGTATTTT; cdr3_aa: CASSLDRATDTQYF; d_call: -; clone_size: -; j_call: TRBJ2-3; v_call: TRBV5-4
cdr3_nt: TGTGCCAGCTCAGACGGGACGGCTGGAAACACCATATATTTT; cdr3_aa: CASSDGTAGNTIYF; d_call: -; clone_size: few; j_call: TRBJ1-3; v_call: TRBV18
cdr3_nt: TGTGCCAGCAGCTTGGACAGGTTAAATAATTCACCCCTCCACTTT; cdr3_aa: CASSLDRLNNSPLHF; d_call: -; clone_size: -; j_call: TRBJ1-6; v_call: TRBV5-6
cdr3_nt: TGTGCCAGCAGCCCCAGAGCCGTGAGCTCTGGAAACACCATATATTTT; cdr3_aa: CASSPRAVSSGNTIYF; d_call: -; clone_size: -; j_call: TRBJ1-3; v_call: TRBV9
cdr3_nt: TGTGCCATCAGTGAGACAACGGGACAGTTTTTCTCTGGGGCCAACGTCCTGACTTTC; cdr3_aa: CAISETTGQFFSGANVLTF; d_call: TRBD1; clone_size: -; j_call: TRBJ2-6; v_call: TRBV10-3
cdr3_nt: TGCAGCGTTGTTCCTTTTCCAGAGACCCAGTACTTC; cdr3_aa: CSVVPFPETQYF; d_call: -; clone_size: -; j_call: TRBJ2-5; v_call: TRBV29-1
cdr3_nt: TGCAGCGTTGGGGGACACACGGGCGAGGGAGCTTTCTTT; cdr3_aa: CSVGGHTGEGAFF; d_call: -; clone_size: once; j_call: TRBJ1-1; v_call: TRBV29-1
cdr3_nt: TGTGCCAGCAGTTACTTAGGGACCTCAAAGGGGCAAGATACGCAGTATTTT; cdr3_aa: CASSYLGTSKGQDTQYF; d_call: -; clone_size: -; j_call: TRBJ2-3; v_call: TRBV27
cdr3_nt: TGTGCCAGCAGCTTAGTAGTCTCAGGTGGAAACACCATATATTTT; cdr3_aa: CASSLVVSGGNTIYF; d_call: -; clone_size: once; j_call: TRBJ1-3; v_call: TRBV7-8